These T cell receptor beta chains were read from a single sample in a study of T cell responses to AZD1222 COVID-19 vaccine. Only in-frame clones appear in the TCRdb table, and some are missing; sequencing was by immunoSEQ multiplex PCR. The sample shows 90,000 to 110,000 clones, about 90% of them seen only once. Sequenced here: peripheral blood, sampled on day 0 of AZD1222 vaccination. The source is an adult in good health. CDR3s include the opening cysteine and the closing phenylalanine or tryptophan. A D gene is named only where the DNA matches it firmly. Rows may omit the clone size; those that give it use once, few, many or a size class.

d_gene | j_gene | abundance | v_gene | CDR3nt | CDR3aa
NA | TRBJ1-5 | NA | TRBV2 | TGTGCCAGCACTGGAAATAGCAATCAGCCCCAGCATTTT | CASTGNSNQPQHF
NA | TRBJ1-6 | NA | TRBV6-1 | TGTGCCAGCAGTGGGGAGGGTTGGTCCTATAATTCACCCCTCCACTTT | CASSGEGWSYNSPLHF
NA | TRBJ1-5 | NA | TRBV9 | TGTGCCAGCAGCGTAGACGTTAGCAATCAGCCCCAGCATTTT | CASSVDVSNQPQHF
NA | TRBJ1-4 | NA | TRBV4-1 | TGCGCCAGCAGCCGGCCAGGCGCAACTAATGAAAAACTGTTTTTT | CASSRPGATNEKLFF
NA | TRBJ2-3 | once | TRBV5-1 | TGCGCCAGCAGCTTAGGACAGAGCACAGATACGCAGTATTTT | CASSLGQSTDTQYF
TRBD1 | TRBJ1-2 | NA | TRBV4-2 | TGTGCCAGCAGCCAAGAACAGGGGGATGGCTACACCTTC | CASSQEQGDGYTF
NA | TRBJ1-5 | NA | TRBV2 | TGTGCCAGCAATTCACAGGGCGAGAATCAGCCCCAGCATTTT | CASNSQGENQPQHF
NA | TRBJ2-7 | NA | TRBV7-9 | TGTGCCAGCAGCTTAGCCCGGGACCCCTACGAGCAGTACTTC | CASSLARDPYEQYF
NA | TRBJ1-1 | NA | TRBV19 | TGTGCCAGTAGTAAAGGGACTACGAACACTGAAGCTTTCTTT | CASSKGTTNTEAFF
NA | TRBJ2-2 | NA | TRBV7-7 | TGTGCCAGCAGCCCGGACGGGAACACCGGGGAGCTGTTTTTT | CASSPDGNTGELFF
NA | TRBJ2-2 | NA | TRBV9 | TGTGCCAGCAGCGTTCGACCCGACACCGGGGAGCTGTTTTTT | CASSVRPDTGELFF
TRBD1 | TRBJ1-2 | NA | TRBV6-5 | TGTGCCAGCAGTACGGACAGGGGGACTAACTATGGCTACACCTTC | CASSTDRGTNYGYTF
NA | TRBJ1-5 | NA | TRBV3-1/TRBV3-2 | TGTGCCAGCAGCCAAGGGTCAACAGGGTTGAGGACCCAGCATTTT | CASSQGSTGLRTQHF
NA | TRBJ1-1 | NA | TRBV7-2 | TGTGCCAGCAGCGCTAGCCTTTTGAACACTGAAGCTTTCTTT | CASSASLLNTEAFF
TRBD1 | TRBJ2-7 | NA | TRBV12-3/TRBV12-4 | TGTGCCAGCAGTAAGGGACAGAGCTACGAGCAGTACTTC | CASSKGQSYEQYF
NA | TRBJ2-2 | NA | TRBV15 | TGTGCCACCAGCAGGGACAGAGCGGCCACCGGGGAGCTGTTTTTT | CATSRDRAATGELFF
TRBD2 | TRBJ2-3 | once | TRBV5-4 | TGTGCCAGCAGCTTGGGTACATCAAGCGGGAGGCCCCTAGATACGCAGTATTTT | CASSLGTSSGRPLDTQYF
TRBD1 | TRBJ1-5 | NA | TRBV29-1 | TGCAGCGTTGGGGAGACAGGGGGGATGCAGCCCCAGCATTTT | CSVGETGGMQPQHF
NA | TRBJ1-2 | NA | TRBV5-4 | TGTGCCAGCAGCTTGGCGTTAGAGAAATATGGCTACACCTTC | CASSLALEKYGYTF
NA | TRBJ1-1 | NA | TRBV30 | TGTGCCTGTGACCGGGGGACAATCTCTGAAGCTTTCTTT | CACDRGTISEAFF
TRBD1 | TRBJ1-1 | once | TRBV7-3 | TGTGCCAGCAGGACCGGGACAGGGAGAGCTTTCTTT | CASRTGTGRAFF
TRBD1 | TRBJ2-2 | NA | TRBV18 | TGTGCCAGCTCACCATATGGACAGGAGAACACCGGGGAGCTGTTTTTT | CASSPYGQENTGELFF
NA | TRBJ2-3 | once | TRBV20-1 | TGCAGTGCTTACACCCCAGATACGCAGTATTTT | CSAYTPDTQYF
NA | TRBJ1-2 | few | TRBV20-1 | TGCAGTGCTAGTGCGGGGGGCTATGGCTACACCTTC | CSASAGGYGYTF
NA | TRBJ2-5 | NA | TRBV7-9 | TGTGCCAGCAGCTTAGGGACCGCGCAGACCCAGTACTTC | CASSLGTAQTQYF
NA | TRBJ1-6 | NA | TRBV5-1 | TGCGCCAGCAGCCCCATGACATGGAGGGATAATTCACCCCTCCACTTT | CASSPMTWRDNSPLHF
NA | TRBJ2-1 | NA | TRBV3-1/TRBV3-2 | TGTGCCAGCAGCCAAGGGTGGGGCCAAGGGGACCAGTTCTTC | CASSQGWGQGDQFF
NA | TRBJ2-5 | NA | TRBV5-1 | TGCGCCAGCAGCCCGAGCTTGACTTCCTACCAAGAGACCCAGTACTTC | CASSPSLTSYQETQYF
NA | TRBJ2-5 | NA | TRBV19 | TGTGCCAGTAGTATGGCGGTGGGAGAGACCCAGTACTTC | CASSMAVGETQYF
TRBD1 | TRBJ1-4 | NA | TRBV19 | TGTGCCAGTATTGACAGGGTTGGTGAAAAACTGTTTTTT | CASIDRVGEKLFF
TRBD1 | TRBJ1-6 | NA | TRBV11-1 | TGTGCCAGCAGCCGGACAGGGAACAATTCACCCCTCCACTTT | CASSRTGNNSPLHF
NA | TRBJ2-1 | few | TRBV5-1 | TGCGCCAGCAGCCCCGACGGACGAGAGCAGTTCTTC | CASSPDGREQFF
NA | TRBJ2-6 | NA | TRBV7-3 | TGTGCCAGCAGCCCAGACTCAGGGCCGGGGGCCAACGTCCTGACTTTC | CASSPDSGPGANVLTF
NA | TRBJ2-1 | NA | TRBV4-3 | TGCGCCAGCAGCCAAGATCCGGGGGCCTACAATGAGCAGTTCTTC | CASSQDPGAYNEQFF
NA | TRBJ1-1 | once | TRBV6-5 | TGTGCCAGCACCCCACGTTTGAACACTGAAGCTTTCTTT | CASTPRLNTEAFF
NA | TRBJ1-1 | NA | TRBV9 | TGTGCCAGCAGCGTAGTTTTCGGGGGTCTGAGGACTGAAGCTTTCTTT | CASSVVFGGLRTEAFF
NA | TRBJ1-5 | NA | TRBV12-3/TRBV12-4 | TGTGCCAGCAGTTTACGGATTAATCAGCCCCAGCATTTT | CASSLRINQPQHF
TRBD2 | TRBJ2-1 | NA | TRBV4-3 | TGCGCCAGCAGCTACCGGACTAGCGGGGGGGCCAATGAGCAGTTCTTC | CASSYRTSGGANEQFF
NA | TRBJ2-6 | NA | TRBV5-4 | TGTGCCAGCAGCTCTGGGTTGGGACACAGCTCTGGGGCCAACGTCCTGACTTTC | CASSSGLGHSSGANVLTF
NA | TRBJ2-7 | NA | TRBV27 | TGTGCCAGCAGTTTATTCGCCTCCTACGAGCAGTACTTC | CASSLFASYEQYF
TRBD1 | TRBJ1-4 | NA | TRBV5-1 | TGCGCCAGCAGCCCCAGGGGGCTTGGTACGAATGAAAAACTGTTTTTT | CASSPRGLGTNEKLFF
TRBD2 | TRBJ2-7 | NA | TRBV2 | TGTGCCAGCAATAGCGGGAGGGTTTTTTCCTACGAGCAGTACTTC | CASNSGRVFSYEQYF
NA | TRBJ1-1 | NA | TRBV6-5 | TGTGCCAGCAGTTCGCCCACAGACAGTGGTGAAGCTTTCTTT | CASSSPTDSGEAFF
NA | TRBJ2-5 | once | TRBV10-1 | TGCGCCAGCAGTGATTCAGGGTTGGAGACCCAGTACTTC | CASSDSGLETQYF
NA | TRBJ2-3 | few | TRBV19 | TGTGCCAGTAAATGGGCCAGCACAGATACGCAGTATTTT | CASKWASTDTQYF
NA | TRBJ1-6 | NA | TRBV6-5 | TGTGCCAGCAGTTACGTGAGGGAGGAGTCACCCCTCCACTTT | CASSYVREESPLHF
NA | TRBJ1-2 | NA | TRBV30 | TGTGCCTGGAGGTCTAAGGGGGTTGGCTACACCTTC | CAWRSKGVGYTF
NA | TRBJ2-7 | NA | TRBV2 | TGTGCCAGCAGTGTCAACGGACTTATCCACGAGCAGTACTTC | CASSVNGLIHEQYF